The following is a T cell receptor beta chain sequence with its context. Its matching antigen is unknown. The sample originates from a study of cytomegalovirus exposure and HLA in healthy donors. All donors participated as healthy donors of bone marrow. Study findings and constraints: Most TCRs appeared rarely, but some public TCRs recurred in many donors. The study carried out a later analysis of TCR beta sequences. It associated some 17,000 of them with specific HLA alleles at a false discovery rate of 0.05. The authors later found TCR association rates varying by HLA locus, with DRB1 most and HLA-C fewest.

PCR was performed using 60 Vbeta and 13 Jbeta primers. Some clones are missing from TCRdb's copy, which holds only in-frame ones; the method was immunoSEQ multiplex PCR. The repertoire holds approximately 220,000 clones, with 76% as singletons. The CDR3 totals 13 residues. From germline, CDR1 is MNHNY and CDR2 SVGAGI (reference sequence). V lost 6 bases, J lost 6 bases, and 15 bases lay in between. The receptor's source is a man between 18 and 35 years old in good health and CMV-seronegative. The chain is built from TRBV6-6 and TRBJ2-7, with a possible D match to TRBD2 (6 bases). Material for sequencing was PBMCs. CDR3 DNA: TGTGCCAGCAGGCAAGGCGGCGGGGTCGAGCAGTACTTC. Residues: CASRQGGGVEQYF.